This T cell receptor (beta chain) appears in the sequencing data of a study of T cell responses to AZD1222 COVID-19 vaccine. Points from the study as a whole: Donor demographics were predominantly white British with a female majority; clonal diversity may be underestimated.

Turning to this clone: Its matching antigen is unknown.

V lost 6 bases, J lost 1 base, and 9 bases lay in between. CDR1 is MNHEY, CDR2 SVGAGI, per germline. The CDR3 runs to 13 residues. Here immunoSEQ multiplex PCR was the method, and the copy in TCRdb shows in-frame clones only, minus some. The table records about 140,000 clones, around 90% of them present only once. Source: peripheral blood, taken 28 days after the second AZD1222 dose. The J gene is TRBJ1-1, the V gene TRBV6-5; a weak D match, TRBD1 (6 bases). This receptor was obtained from an adult who received the AZD1222 COVID-19 vaccine. The CDR3 spells CASSRQENTEAFF. The CDR3 nucleotides are TGTGCCAGCAGCCGACAGGAGAACACTGAAGCTTTCTTT.